These 6 T cell receptor beta chains share one sample of origin, sequenced in a study of blood T cells in healthy people across ages (dated by TCRdb to 2015 to 2017). The method behind the library was 5' RACE. Reads for this sample came from an Illumina HiSeq 2500. The second PCR ran for about 6 to 11 cycles and used a J-beta primer mix along with a sample-barcoded 5' primer. TCRdb trimmed the raw reads at Q25, called clones with MiXCR and kept productive beta chains. When rows share a CDR3 protein, they turn into one entry using the most common DNA and genes. The sample data list some 760,000 distinct CDR3 sequences, and around 25% of these were observed just once. Of the sample, just under 9.5% falls within the top ten clones. The same sample was also studied in work on T cells of mothers and their children.

Specimen: blood. The source is a boy younger than 18 in good health.

V gene TRBV7-6 combines with J gene TRBJ2-5; 10 positions agree with TRBD2. There are 15 residues in the CDR3. Germline values: CDR1 SGHVS, CDR2 FNYEAQ. V was pared by 1 base and J by 5 bases, with 4 bases of the junction left unmatched. CDR3 region: CASSLEGTSEETQYF. The CDR3 DNA reads as TGTGCCAGCAGCTTAGAGGGGACTAGCGAGGAGACCCAGTACTTC.

This clonotype was counted between two and nine times. The chain employs TRBV29-1 and TRBJ2-1, with D perhaps being TRBD1 or TRBD2 (6 bases each). Trimming took 4 bases from V and 6 from J, leaving 10 bases between them. The germline gives CDR1 SQVTM, CDR2 ANQGSEA. The CDR3 length is 12 residues. CDR3 loop: CSVVEGGNEQFF. Written as DNA, the CDR3 is TGCAGCGTTGTAGAGGGGGGCAATGAGCAGTTCTTC.

The gene calls are TRBV11-1 and TRBJ2-2; the match to TRBD1 covers 9 bases. The CDR3 has 17 residues. The V gene's germline CDR1 is SGHAT and CDR2 FQDESV (reference sequence). J was trimmed by 5 bases and V by 6 bases; bases with no gene match: 13. The CDR3 nucleotides read TGTGCCAGCAGTCCCCCTCGGGGACAGGGTCTAACCGGGGAGCTGTTTTTT. Translation gives CASSPPRGQGLTGELFF.

This clonotype showed up just a few times. The V call is TRBV5-1, the J call TRBJ1-2; possible D gene TRBD1, 5 bases. The germline V gene has CDR1 SGHRS and CDR2 YFSETQ. V was trimmed by 1 base and J by 4 bases, leaving 26 bases between them. The CDR3 extends over 19 amino acids. The CDR3 protein is CASSLIGQGRSGTAYGYTF. DNA of the CDR3: TGCGCCAGCAGCTTGATCGGGCAGGGAAGGTCTGGGACGGCCTATGGCTACACCTTC.

The chain links TRBV4-3 to TRBJ1-1; weak D call: TRBD1 (6 bases). Germline V CDR1 and CDR2: LGHNA, YSLEER. The CDR3 spans 14 residues. V lost 1 base to trimming and J lost 4 bases, with 10 bases between them. CDR3 protein: CASSQVGGSTEAFF. The CDR3 bases are TGCGCCAGCAGCCAAGTAGGGGGTAGCACTGAAGCTTTCTTT.

This clonotype has a handful of counts. This rearrangement joins TRBV5-1 to TRBJ2-4, with TRBD2 matching over 7 bases. Trimming at V came to 1 base and at J to 0 bases, leaving 7 bases not matched to a gene. Per the germline V gene, CDR1 is SGHRS and CDR2 is YFSETQ. This CDR3 has 17 amino acids. In DNA form, the CDR3 reads TGCGCCAGCAGCTTGATAGCGGGCGACCTAGCCAAAAACATTCAGTACTTC. This sequence encodes CASSLIAGDLAKNIQYF.